One and the same sample provided the 22 T cell receptor beta chains below, sequenced in a study of blood T cell repertoires in COVID-19 (dated by TCRdb to about 2020). The receptor library was made with the immunoSEQ multiplex PCR assay. Drawn from immuneACCESS, this table holds only the in-frame rearrangements with V and J called that TCRdb kept. Clones are partly lost; checked studies trace under half to an unresolved V gene and leave the rest unexplained. A total of some 100,000 clones appear in this sample, around 87% of them only once. Of the sample, under 14% falls within the top ten clones. Specimen: peripheral blood. These receptors were taken from a woman aged 25 to 39 with acute or convalescent COVID-19.

This chain joins TRBV3-1 (or the pseudogene TRBV3-2) and TRBJ2-7; TRBD1 is a possible D gene (6 bases). From germline, CDR1 is LGHDT and CDR2 YNNKEL (reference sequence). V gave up 4 bases and J gave up 0 bases, with 13 bases separating them. This CDR3 spans 15 amino acids. In nucleotides, the CDR3 is TGTGCCAGCAGCCGGGGACACCCTTCCTCCTACGAGCAGTACTTC. Encoded protein: CASSRGHPSSYEQYF.

V gene TRBV5-1 combines with J gene TRBJ2-3; 7 bases agree with TRBD2. CDR1 is SGHRS, CDR2 YFSETQ, per germline. The CDR3 consists of 17 residues. Trimming removed 3 bases from V and 0 bases from J; junction bases left unmatched: 10. As DNA, the CDR3 is TGCGCCAGCAGCTCGTTTCCTAGCGGAACTAGCACAGATACGCAGTATTTT. Protein sequence: CASSSFPSGTSTDTQYF.

The chain has TRBV7-9 and TRBJ2-7; 7 bases map to TRBD1. Germline V gene data show CDR1 as SEHNR and CDR2 as FQNEAQ (reference sequence). This CDR3 is built from 15 residues. V dropped 4 bases and J dropped 2; count of bases not matched to a gene: 8. The CDR3 DNA reads TGTGCCAGCAGCTCTTTTGAACAGGGGACCTACGAGCAGTACTTC. It yields the protein CASSSFEQGTYEQYF.

The rearrangement links TRBV3-1 (or the pseudogene TRBV3-2) to TRBJ1-1; TRBD1 might be the D (6 bases). The ends were cut back, 5 bases at V and 1 base at J, with 17 bases in the middle. Germline V gene sequence: CDR1 LGHDT, CDR2 YNNKEL (reference sequence). CDR3 length equals 16 residues. CDR3 protein: CASSLNRIQGNTEAFF. CDR3 DNA: TGTGCCAGCAGCTTAAATCGGATACAGGGGAACACTGAAGCTTTCTTT.

This chain links TRBV7-2 with TRBJ1-1; D not resolved. Trimming took 2 bases from V and 0 from J, leaving 10 bases between them. The CDR3 contains 15 residues. Germline V CDR1 and CDR2: SGHTA, FQGNSA. The CDR3 protein is CASSLQDIMNTEAFF. The CDR3 nucleotides are TGTGCCAGCAGCTTACAGGATATTATGAACACTGAAGCTTTCTTT.

The J gene is TRBJ2-7, the V gene TRBV19; D possibly corresponds to TRBD2 (6 bases). Per the germline V gene, CDR1 is LNHDA and CDR2 is SQIVND (reference sequence). Trimming pared 1 base from V and 3 bases from J, leaving 10 bases between. CDR3 length: 14 residues. CDR3 sequence reads: CASSIAVGGYEQYF. CDR3 nucleotide sequence: TGTGCCAGTAGTATAGCTGTCGGGGGCTACGAGCAGTACTTC.

CDR3 DNA sequence: TGTGCCACCAGCAGAGATCTCGTATCGGGCACCGGGGAGCTGTTTTTT. As protein: CATSRDLVSGTGELFF. The chain employs TRBV15 and TRBJ2-2, with unresolved D. V was trimmed by 0 bases and J by 4 bases, leaving 12 bases between them. Germline CDR1 reads LNHNV; CDR2 reads YYDKDF (reference sequence). CDR3 length equals 16 residues.

V usage is TRBV5-1 and J usage is TRBJ1-1, with a possible D match to TRBD1 (6 bases). The germline V gene has CDR1 SGHRS and CDR2 YFSETQ. This CDR3 is built from 16 residues. Trimming left V 0 bases short and J 6 bases short, with 18 bases between. The CDR3 DNA reads TGCGCCAGCAGCTTGGTGGACAGAGCCCGAGGGGCTGAAGCTTTCTTT. Protein sequence: CASSLVDRARGAEAFF.

The chain employs TRBV3-1 (or the pseudogene TRBV3-2) and TRBJ1-2; D unresolved. V was cut by 1 base and J by 3 bases, with 12 bases left in between. This CDR3 contains 15 residues. Germline V lookup: CDR1 LGHDT, CDR2 YNNKEL (reference sequence). CDR3 residues: CASSQGVKGDYGYTF. CDR3 sequence (DNA): TGTGCCAGCAGCCAAGGAGTCAAGGGAGACTATGGCTACACCTTC.

CDR3 in DNA: TGTGCCAGCAGTTTAGGGGGACAATTCTCCTACGAGCAGTACTTC. Residues: CASSLGGQFSYEQYF. The rearrangement joins TRBV28 to TRBJ2-7, with D perhaps TRBD1 (6 bases). This CDR3 has 15 amino acids. Germline-derived CDR1 and CDR2 are MDHEN and SYDVKM. Between the trimmed V and J ends, which lost 2 bases and 0 bases, there was a span of 11 bases.

The chain employs TRBV4-1 and TRBJ2-5; 7 nucleotides line up with TRBD2. Germline V gene lookup returns CDR1 MGHRA and CDR2 YSYEKL. V gave up 4 bases and J gave up 4 bases; unmatched junction bases: 9. The CDR3 is 15 amino acids. The chain's CDR3 is CASSRYIPGGETQYF. As DNA, the CDR3 is TGCGCCAGCAGCCGGTACATACCGGGGGGAGAGACCCAGTACTTC.

The chain couples TRBV6-1 to TRBJ2-1; 7 positions agree with TRBD2. Germline CDR1 MNHNS, CDR2 SASEGT. J gave up 14 bases and V 2 bases, and 3 bases lay outside the gene matches. The CDR3 runs to 11 residues. The CDR3, as DNA: TGTGCCAGCAGTGAACTGGGAGGGGAGTTCTTC. This sequence encodes CASSELGGEFF.

The CDR3 DNA is TGTGCCAGCAGGGTGACGGGGAACACTGAAGCTTTCTTT. Residues: CASRVTGNTEAFF. The chain combines TRBV27 with TRBJ1-1; the D is unclear. Trimming left V 6 bases short and J 1 base short, with 9 bases between. The CDR3 spans 13 residues. From germline, CDR1 is MNHEY and CDR2 SMNVEV (reference sequence).

The chain is built from TRBV2 and TRBJ1-5; D is possibly TRBD1 (6 bases). V was clipped by 8 bases and J by 7 bases, with 27 bases between them. The germline CDR1 and CDR2 sequences are SNHLY and FYNNEI. The CDR3 has 17 residues. The DNA for the CDR3 is TGTGCCAGCCAAAATGGGGGCAGGGGTCGAGGAGGACAGCCCCAGCATTTT. Protein product: CASQNGGRGRGGQPQHF.

The CDR3: CASSPPIPGNSYEQYF. CDR3 sequence (DNA): TGTGCCAGCTCACCACCTATCCCGGGGAACTCCTACGAGCAGTACTTC. The chain combines TRBV18 with TRBJ2-7; a possible D gene is TRBD2 (5 bases). This CDR3 spans 16 amino acids. V was trimmed by 0 bases and J by 0 bases, leaving 12 bases between them. Germline V gene sequence: CDR1 KGHSH, CDR2 LQKENI.

V usage is TRBV30 and J usage is TRBJ1-4; 8 bases map to TRBD1. Unmatched junction bases numbered 14, after V lost 0 bases and J lost 8 bases. This CDR3 region has 17 residues. Germline CDR1 and CDR2: GTSNPN and SVGIG (reference sequence). The CDR3 here is CAWSVGAGGALKEKLFF. For the CDR3, the DNA is TGTGCCTGGAGTGTTGGGGCAGGGGGCGCGTTAAAGGAAAAACTGTTTTTT.

The chain carries TRBV9 and TRBJ2-3; weak D call: TRBD1 (5 bases). The germline V and J ends were trimmed by 4 bases and 6 bases, with 18 bases remaining between them. The CDR3 is made up of 15 amino acids. Germline V gene lookup returns CDR1 SGDLS and CDR2 YYNGEE. The CDR3 DNA sequence: TGTGCCAGCAGCTTAGAGCAGGGCGAGACTGATACGCAGTATTTT. Protein: CASSLEQGETDTQYF.

The chain has TRBV9 and TRBJ1-2; 7 bases line up with TRBD1. The CDR3 is 15 amino acids. Looked up from germline, CDR1 is SGDLS and CDR2 is YYNGEE. J lost 4 bases, V lost 0 bases, and 6 bases had no gene match. CDR3 in amino acids: CASSVAGTASYGYTF. The CDR3 nucleotides are TGTGCCAGCAGCGTAGCCGGGACAGCTTCCTATGGCTACACCTTC. Complete variable domain (other parts from reference TRBV9 and TRBJ1-2): DSGVTQTPKHLITATGQRVTLRCSPRSGDLSVYWYQQSLDQGLQFLIQYYNGEERAKGNILERFSAQQFPDLHSELNLSSLELGDSALYFCASSVAGTASYGYTFGSGTRLTVV.

This clone appeared a single time. The chain recombines TRBV19 with TRBJ1-1; no clear D gene. Germline V lookup: CDR1 LNHDA, CDR2 SQIVND (reference sequence). CDR3 size: 14 residues. V was pared by 5 bases and J by 1 base, with 11 bases between. The CDR3 DNA reads as TGTGCCAGTAGTTACCTACCGGGGAACACTGAAGCTTTCTTT. The encoded protein is CASSYLPGNTEAFF.

This chain connects TRBV7-6 to TRBJ2-3; tentative D call: TRBD2 (6 bases). CDR3 size: 15 residues. CDR1 and CDR2 (germline): SGHVS, FNYEAQ. With 5 bases removed from V and 2 bases from J, the gap between germline ends came to 14 bases. CDR3 in amino acids: CASSEHGGLTDTQYF. The CDR3 DNA sequence: TGTGCCAGCAGCGAGCATGGGGGACTCACAGATACGCAGTATTTT.

The CDR3: CASPTGTGYSYEQYF. In DNA form, the CDR3 reads TGTGCCAGCCCGACTGGGACAGGCTACTCCTACGAGCAGTACTTC. The V call is TRBV27, the J call TRBJ2-7; 8 positions agree with TRBD1. Germline loops: CDR1 MNHEY, CDR2 SMNVEV (reference sequence). V lost 8 bases to trimming and J lost 0 bases; unmatched junction nucleotides: 9. This CDR3 is 15 amino acids long.

V gene TRBV2 combines with J gene TRBJ1-1, with D uncertain. Trimming left V 1 base short and J 6 bases short, with 15 bases between. CDR1 SNHLY and CDR2 FYNNEI come from the germline V gene. The CDR3 extends over 15 amino acids. CDR3 nucleotide sequence: TGTGCCAGCAGTGAAGTCGGTAGTCAACCTCCTGAAGCTTTCTTT. This encodes CASSEVGSQPPEAFF.